This TCR beta chain was identified in a study of blood T cells in healthy people across ages (dated by TCRdb to about 2015). Concerning the study at large: In model experiments, template switching captured about one uniquely barcoded TCR beta cDNA molecule for every two T cells. To track age-related changes in TCR beta repertoire diversity, the study relied on deep sequencing normalized with unique cDNA molecular identifiers. The donors were split into four age groups: young (average approximately 16 years), middle-aged (39), aged (62) and long-lived (about 82). To avoid experimental bias, donors of different ages were distributed randomly across sequencing lanes. Two additional independent replicas of 1 million unique cDNA reads from the same blood draw were analyzed for two donors (one aged 18 to 30 and one aged 80 or older). Study-wide findings and limitations: Estimates of total diversity based on one million sequenced T cells were considered lower bounds and underestimates. A strong correlation was found between observed TCR beta diversity and the percentage of naive T cells measured by flow cytometry. Because donor CMV infection status was unknown, age-related changes in expanded clonotypes were potentially confounded. Since profiling was done on bulk unsorted PBMCs, naive and antigen-experienced compartments could not be conclusively compared. Compared with the aged group, the long-lived group had more naive CD4+ T cells, fewer expanded clones and increased TCR diversity, suggesting age selection. Observed TCR beta diversity per million T cells fell roughly linearly with age, and a significant reduction was already apparent by age roughly 41.

The approximately 41 donors, aged 6 to 90 years, were systemically healthy Caucasian individuals from Russia. Roughly 10 milliliters of peripheral blood were collected from each donor into EDTA-treated Vacutainer tubes. Ficoll-Paque density-gradient centrifugation was used to isolate PBMCs, with at least 6.5 million per sample. Trizol reagent was used to extract total RNA from the PBMCs, yielding at least 6 micrograms per sample. The percentages of naive CD45RAhigh/CD27high T cells were determined by flow cytometry on a PBMC aliquot from every donor. The library was produced with 5' RACE. Sequenced using an Illumina HiSeq 2500. A second PCR of roughly 6 to 12 cycles was performed with a sample-barcoded 5' primer and a J-beta primer mix. A unique molecular identifier was introduced onto each TCR beta cDNA molecule by a template-switch 5' adaptor carrying 12 random nucleotides. Each sample yielded at least 3 million CDR3-containing paired-end reads. All of the RNA was converted into first-strand cDNA using the Mint cDNA synthesis kit, with a TRBC-specific oligonucleotide serving as the primer. All cDNA was treated with uracil-DNA glycosylase and then went through a first 18-cycle PCR with the universal primers M1SS and BC2_uni_R. In the original analysis: For normalization, 1 million high-quality reads, each with a distinct molecular identifier, were randomly selected from each sample. Instead of being binned into consensus sequences, reads that shared molecular identifiers were thrown out. MiTCR, with a Q25 quality threshold and the strictest error-elimination algorithm, was used for CDR3 identification, clonotype clustering and error correction. A nonparametric unseen species model with Euler transformation was used to estimate a lower bound on total TCR beta diversity. TCRdb reprocessed the public reads (quality trimming at Q25 with fastp, clone calling with MiXCR) and kept in-frame beta chains. CDR3 protein duplicates are merged, each entry listing the most common genes and DNA. TCRdb's processing, not the study's, gives the V and J calls here. This sample holds over a million distinct CDR3 sequences; 42% were observed only once. The ten largest clones represent roughly 7.9% of the sample.

CDR1 and CDR2, looked up from the germline V gene (reference sequence), are DFQATT and SNEGSKA. V trim: 5 bases; J trim: 2 bases; unmatched bases: 4. The CDR3 goes from the cysteine to the phenylalanine over 13 residues. The entry retains the CDR3 DNA only, 39 bases that are in frame from base 1. This clonotype showed up just once. Which antigen it targets is not known. Base quality data are lacking; no much larger clone is found one base away. The receptor comes from a woman between 18 and 29 years old in good health. The V and J genes are TRBV20-1 and TRBJ2-3, with 7 bases in between that match TRBD2. Specimen: blood. CDR3 sequence: CSALAGPTDTQYF. The bases are TGCAGTGCTTTAGCGGGCCCCACAGATACGCAGTATTTT.